This T cell receptor beta chain is drawn from a study of T cell repertoires in cytomegalovirus infection. Study-wide context: Selected CMV epitopes included recently identified HLA-C-restricted ones as well as well-studied HLA-B-restricted ones. Both a matching HLA type and CMV infection were indicated by public TCR beta signatures.

Study results and caveats: The cumulative frequency of public TCR beta families distinguished individuals who carried CMV together with the relevant HLA. The ex vivo response was dominated by HLA-C-restricted CMV-specific TCR beta clonotypes.

Germline V CDR1 and CDR2: LNHDA, SQIVND (reference sequence). This CDR3 region has 15 residues. The V gene lost 1 base and the J gene lost 1 base, with 10 bases spanning the gap. TCRdb re-called the reads with MiXCR, one entry per CDR3 protein. The table has 750,000 to 950,000 distinct CDR3 sequences, about 28% seen once; the top ten hold about an eighth. Concerning this clonotype: The antigen is unknown.

The source was cultured CD8+ T cells from PBMCs, collected from culture after CMV antigen stimulation. J is TRBJ1-1 and V is TRBV19, with D perhaps TRBD1 (5 bases). The receptor comes from a human donor in good health (CMV status not recorded). Some clones in this sample may be carry-over from other donors' samples. The CDR3 spells CASSIGGQPNTEAFF. In nucleotides, the CDR3 is TGTGCCAGTAGTATAGGAGGACAACCGAACACTGAAGCTTTCTTT.